The source of this T cell receptor (beta chain) is a study of cytomegalovirus exposure and HLA in healthy donors. V dropped 2 bases and J dropped 8; count of bases not matched to a gene: 11. The CDR3 covers 15 residues. The germline V gene has CDR1 SGHTA and CDR2 FQGNSA. PCR involved 60 Vbeta and 13 Jbeta primers. Method: immunoSEQ multiplex PCR; TCRdb's copy keeps in-frame clones and lacks some. The data show 99,000 or so clones, with roughly 85% seen just once and 5.8% held by the top ten. The chain links TRBV7-2 to TRBJ1-2, with 7 bases matching TRBD1. The sequence was obtained from a man aged 55 to 70 in good health and CMV-seropositive. Material for sequencing was PBMCs. The CDR3 reads CASSLKGGWAGGYTF. The DNA for the CDR3 is TGTGCCAGCAGCTTAAAAGGGGGCTGGGCGGGAGGCTACACCTTC.